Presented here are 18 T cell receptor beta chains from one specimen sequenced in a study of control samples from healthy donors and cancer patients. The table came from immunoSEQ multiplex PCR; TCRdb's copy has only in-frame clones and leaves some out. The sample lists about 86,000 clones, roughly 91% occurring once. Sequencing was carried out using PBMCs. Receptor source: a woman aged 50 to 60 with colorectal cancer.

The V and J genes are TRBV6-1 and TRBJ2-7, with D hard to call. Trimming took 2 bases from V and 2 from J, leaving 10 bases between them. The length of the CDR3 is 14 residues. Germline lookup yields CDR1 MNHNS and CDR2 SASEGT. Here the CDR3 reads CASSERSEAYEQYV. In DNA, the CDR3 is TGTGCCAGCAGTGAAAGGTCGGAAGCCTACGAGCAGTACGTC.

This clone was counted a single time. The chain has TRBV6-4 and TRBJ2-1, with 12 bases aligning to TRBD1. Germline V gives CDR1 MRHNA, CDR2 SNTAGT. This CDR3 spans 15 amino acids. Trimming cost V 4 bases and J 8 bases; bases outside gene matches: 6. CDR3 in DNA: TGTGCCAGCAGTGGCGGGACAGGGGGCCGTGATGAGCAGTTCTTC. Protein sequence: CASSGGTGGRDEQFF.

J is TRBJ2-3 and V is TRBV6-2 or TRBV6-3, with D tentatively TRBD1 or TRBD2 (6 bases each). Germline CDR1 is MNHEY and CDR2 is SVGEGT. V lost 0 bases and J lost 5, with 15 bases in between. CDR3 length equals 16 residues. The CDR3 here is CASSYSSGATRDTQYF. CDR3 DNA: TGTGCCAGCAGTTACTCGTCGGGGGCGACAAGAGATACGCAGTATTTT.

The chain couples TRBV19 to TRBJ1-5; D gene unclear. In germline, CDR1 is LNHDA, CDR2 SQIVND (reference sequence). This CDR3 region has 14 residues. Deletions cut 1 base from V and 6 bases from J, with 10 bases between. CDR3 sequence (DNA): TGTGCCAGTAGTATAGGTGCGAGGAGTCAGCCCCAGCATTTT. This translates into CASSIGARSQPQHF.

CDR3 in amino acids: CASSPLAGGRTDTQYF. The CDR3 DNA reads as TGTGCCAGCTCACCCCTAGCGGGGGGGCGGACAGATACGCAGTATTTT. The V and J genes are TRBV18 and TRBJ2-3; 12 bases fit TRBD2. V shed 3 bases, J shed 3 bases, and the junction held 4 bases outside the gene matches. The CDR3 covers 16 residues. Germline V gene sequence: CDR1 KGHSH, CDR2 LQKENI.

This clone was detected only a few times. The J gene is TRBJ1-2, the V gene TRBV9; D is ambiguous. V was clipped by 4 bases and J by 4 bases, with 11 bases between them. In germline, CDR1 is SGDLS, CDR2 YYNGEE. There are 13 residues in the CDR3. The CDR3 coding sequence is TGTGCCAGCAGCTCAGCGGGGATCTATGGCTACACCTTC. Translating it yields CASSSAGIYGYTF.

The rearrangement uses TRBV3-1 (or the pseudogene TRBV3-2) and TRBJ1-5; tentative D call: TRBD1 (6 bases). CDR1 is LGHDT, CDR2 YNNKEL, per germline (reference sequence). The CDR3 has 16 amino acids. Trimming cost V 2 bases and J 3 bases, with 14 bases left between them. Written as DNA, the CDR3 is TGTGCCAGCAGCCAAAGAAGGGGGGCTCCCAATCAGCCCCAGCATTTT. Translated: CASSQRRGAPNQPQHF.

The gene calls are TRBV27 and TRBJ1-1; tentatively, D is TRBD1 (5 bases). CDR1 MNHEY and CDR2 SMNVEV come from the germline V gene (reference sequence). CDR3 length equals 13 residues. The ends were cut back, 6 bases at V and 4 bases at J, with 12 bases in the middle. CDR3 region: CASRRGVGTEAFF. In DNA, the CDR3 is TGTGCCAGCAGGCGGGGGGTGGGCACTGAAGCTTTCTTT.

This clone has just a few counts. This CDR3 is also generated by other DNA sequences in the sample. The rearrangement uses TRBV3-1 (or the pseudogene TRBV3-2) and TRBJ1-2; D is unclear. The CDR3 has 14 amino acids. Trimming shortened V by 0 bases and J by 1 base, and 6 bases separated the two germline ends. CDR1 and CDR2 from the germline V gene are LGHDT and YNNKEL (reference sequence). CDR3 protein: CASSQEGGNYGYTF. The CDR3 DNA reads TGTGCCAGCAGCCAAGAAGGAGGTAACTATGGCTACACCTTC.

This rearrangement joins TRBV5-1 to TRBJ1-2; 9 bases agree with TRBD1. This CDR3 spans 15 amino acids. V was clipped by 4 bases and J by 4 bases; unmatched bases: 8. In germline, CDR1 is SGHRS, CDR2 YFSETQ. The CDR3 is CASSQQGQGGYGYTF. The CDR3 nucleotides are TGCGCCAGCAGCCAACAGGGACAGGGAGGCTATGGCTACACCTTC.

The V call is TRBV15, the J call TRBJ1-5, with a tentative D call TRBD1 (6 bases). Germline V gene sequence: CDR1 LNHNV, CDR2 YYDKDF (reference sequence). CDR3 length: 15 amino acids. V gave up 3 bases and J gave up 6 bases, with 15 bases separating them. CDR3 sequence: CATSSRRGMGQPQHF. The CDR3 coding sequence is TGTGCCACCAGCAGCCGTAGGGGGATGGGTCAGCCCCAGCATTTT.

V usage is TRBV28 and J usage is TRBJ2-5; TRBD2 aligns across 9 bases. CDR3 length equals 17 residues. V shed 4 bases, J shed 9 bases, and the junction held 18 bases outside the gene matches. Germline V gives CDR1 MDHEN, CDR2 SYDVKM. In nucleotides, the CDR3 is TGTGCCAGCAGTTCACCTCGCGGGGGGGGTTTTAAGTTTTCCCAGTACTTC. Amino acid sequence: CASSSPRGGGFKFSQYF.

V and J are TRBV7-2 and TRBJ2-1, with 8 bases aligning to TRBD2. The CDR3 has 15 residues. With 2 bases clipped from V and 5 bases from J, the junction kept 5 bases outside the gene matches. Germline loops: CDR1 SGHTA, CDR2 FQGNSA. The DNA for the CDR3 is TGTGCCAGCAGCTTAAACGGGGGGGCCCACAATGAGCAGTTCTTC. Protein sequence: CASSLNGGAHNEQFF.

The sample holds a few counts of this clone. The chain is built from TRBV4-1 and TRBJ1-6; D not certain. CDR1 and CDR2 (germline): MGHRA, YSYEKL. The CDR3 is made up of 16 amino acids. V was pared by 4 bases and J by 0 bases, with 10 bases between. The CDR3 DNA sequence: TGCGCCAGCAGCCTTGAGACGAGCTCCTATAATTCACCCCTCCACTTT. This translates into CASSLETSSYNSPLHF.

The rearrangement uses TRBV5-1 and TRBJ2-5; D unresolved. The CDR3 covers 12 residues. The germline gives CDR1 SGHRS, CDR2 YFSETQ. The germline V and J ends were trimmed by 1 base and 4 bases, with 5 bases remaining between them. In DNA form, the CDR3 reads TGCGCCAGCAGCTTGCGACCAGAGACCCAGTACTTC. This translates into CASSLRPETQYF. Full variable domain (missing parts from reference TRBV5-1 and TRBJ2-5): KAGVTQTPRYLIKTRGQQVTLSCSPISGHRSVSWYQQTPGQGLQFLFEYFSETQRNKGNFPGRFSGRQFSNSRSEMNVSTLELGDSALYLCASSLRPETQYFGPGTRLLVL.

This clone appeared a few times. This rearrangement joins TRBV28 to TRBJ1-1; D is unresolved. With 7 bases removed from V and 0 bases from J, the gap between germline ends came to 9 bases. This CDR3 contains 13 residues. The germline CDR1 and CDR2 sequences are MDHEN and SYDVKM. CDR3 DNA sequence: TGTGCCAGCACCACAGCCGTGAACACTGAAGCTTTCTTT. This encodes CASTTAVNTEAFF. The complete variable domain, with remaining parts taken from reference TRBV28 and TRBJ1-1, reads DVKVTQSSRYLVKRTGEKVFLECVQDMDHENMFWYRQDPGLGLRLIYFSYDVKMKEKGDIPEGYSVSREKKERFSLILESASTNQTSMYLCASTTAVNTEAFFGQGTRLTVV.

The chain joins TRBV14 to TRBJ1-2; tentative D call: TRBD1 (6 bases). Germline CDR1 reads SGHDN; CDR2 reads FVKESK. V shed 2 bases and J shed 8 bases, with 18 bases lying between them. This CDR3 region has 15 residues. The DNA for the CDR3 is TGTGCCAGCAGCCAATTGACAGGACCGAGGTCCGGCTACACCTTC. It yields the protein CASSQLTGPRSGYTF.

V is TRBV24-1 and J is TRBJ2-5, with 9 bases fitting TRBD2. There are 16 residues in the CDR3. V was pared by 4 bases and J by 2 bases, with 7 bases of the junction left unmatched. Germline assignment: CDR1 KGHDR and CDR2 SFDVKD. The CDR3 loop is CATSDQRLAEQETQYF. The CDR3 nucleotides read TGTGCCACCAGTGACCAGAGACTAGCGGAACAAGAGACCCAGTACTTC.